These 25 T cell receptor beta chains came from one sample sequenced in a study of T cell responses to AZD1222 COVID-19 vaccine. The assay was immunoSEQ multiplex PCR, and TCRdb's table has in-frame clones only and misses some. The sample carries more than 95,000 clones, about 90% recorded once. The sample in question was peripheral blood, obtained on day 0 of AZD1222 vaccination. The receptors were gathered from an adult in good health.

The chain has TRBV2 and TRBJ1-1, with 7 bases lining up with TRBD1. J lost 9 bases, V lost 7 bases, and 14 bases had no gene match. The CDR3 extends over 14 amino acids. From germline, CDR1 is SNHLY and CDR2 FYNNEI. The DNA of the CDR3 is TGTGCCAGCACCCGGTTGGCGACAGGGAGTAAAGCTTTCTTT. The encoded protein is CASTRLATGSKAFF.

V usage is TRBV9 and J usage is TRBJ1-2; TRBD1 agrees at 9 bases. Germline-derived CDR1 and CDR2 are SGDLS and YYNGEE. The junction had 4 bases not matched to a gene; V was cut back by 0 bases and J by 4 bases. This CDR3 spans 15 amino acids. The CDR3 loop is CASSVAGTGSYGYTF. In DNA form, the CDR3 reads TGTGCCAGCAGCGTAGCTGGGACAGGGAGCTATGGCTACACCTTC.

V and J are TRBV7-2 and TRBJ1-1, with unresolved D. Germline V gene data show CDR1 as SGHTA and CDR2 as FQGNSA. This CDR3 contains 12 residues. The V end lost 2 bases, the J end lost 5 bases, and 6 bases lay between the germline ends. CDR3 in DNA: TGTGCCAGCAGCTTATGGTGGACTGAAGCTTTCTTT. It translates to CASSLWWTEAFF.

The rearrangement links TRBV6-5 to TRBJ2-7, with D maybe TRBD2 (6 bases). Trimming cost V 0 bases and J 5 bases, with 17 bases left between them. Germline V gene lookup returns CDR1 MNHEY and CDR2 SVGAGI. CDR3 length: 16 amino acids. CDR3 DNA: TGTGCCAGCAGTTACTCGAAAGTTCCAGGGAGGAACGAGCAGTACTTC. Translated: CASSYSKVPGRNEQYF.

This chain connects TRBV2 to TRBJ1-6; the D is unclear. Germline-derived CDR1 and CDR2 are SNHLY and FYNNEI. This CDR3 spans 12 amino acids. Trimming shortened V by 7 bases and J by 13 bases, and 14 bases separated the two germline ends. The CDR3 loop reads CASTLGVGPLHF. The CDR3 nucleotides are TGTGCCAGCACCCTCGGTGTGGGCCCCCTCCACTTT.

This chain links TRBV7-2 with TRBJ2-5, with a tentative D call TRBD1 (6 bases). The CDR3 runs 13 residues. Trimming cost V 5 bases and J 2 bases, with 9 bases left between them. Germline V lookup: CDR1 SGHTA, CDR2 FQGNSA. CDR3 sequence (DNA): TGTGCCAGCAGCCAGGGGTCGCAAGAGACCCAGTACTTC. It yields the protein CASSQGSQETQYF.

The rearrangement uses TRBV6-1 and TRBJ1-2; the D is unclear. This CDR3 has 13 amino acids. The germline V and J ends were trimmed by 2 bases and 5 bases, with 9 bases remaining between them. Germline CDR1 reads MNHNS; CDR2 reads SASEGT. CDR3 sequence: CASSELRVYGYTF. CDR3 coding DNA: TGTGCCAGCAGTGAACTCCGGGTATATGGCTACACCTTC.

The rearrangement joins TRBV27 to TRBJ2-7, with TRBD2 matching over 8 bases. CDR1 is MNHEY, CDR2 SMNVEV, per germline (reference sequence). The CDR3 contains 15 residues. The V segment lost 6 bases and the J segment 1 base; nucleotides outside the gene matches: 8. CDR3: CASSMTSALSYEQYF. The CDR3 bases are TGTGCCAGCAGCATGACTAGCGCGCTGTCCTACGAGCAGTACTTC.

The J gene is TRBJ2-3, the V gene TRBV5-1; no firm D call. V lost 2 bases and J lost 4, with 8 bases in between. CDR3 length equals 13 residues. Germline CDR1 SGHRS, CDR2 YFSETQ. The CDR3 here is CASSFVSPDTQYF. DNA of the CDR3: TGCGCCAGCAGCTTCGTCTCACCAGATACGCAGTATTTT. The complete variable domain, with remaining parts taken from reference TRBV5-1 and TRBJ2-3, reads KAGVTQTPRYLIKTRGQQVTLSCSPISGHRSVSWYQQTPGQGLQFLFEYFSETQRNKGNFPGRFSGRQFSNSRSEMNVSTLELGDSALYLCASSFVSPDTQYFGPGTRLTVL.

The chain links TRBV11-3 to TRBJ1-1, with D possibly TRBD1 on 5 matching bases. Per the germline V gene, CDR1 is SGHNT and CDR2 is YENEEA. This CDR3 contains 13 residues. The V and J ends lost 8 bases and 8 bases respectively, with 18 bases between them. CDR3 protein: CASSYGTGHEAFF. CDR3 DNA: TGTGCCAGCTCCTATGGTACAGGCCACGAAGCTTTCTTT.

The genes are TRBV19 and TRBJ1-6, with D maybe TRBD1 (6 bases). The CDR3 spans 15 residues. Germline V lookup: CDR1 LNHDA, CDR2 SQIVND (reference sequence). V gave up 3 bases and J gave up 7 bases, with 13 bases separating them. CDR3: CASSIGNRANSPLHF. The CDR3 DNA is TGTGCCAGTAGTATCGGGAACAGGGCCAATTCACCCCTCCACTTT. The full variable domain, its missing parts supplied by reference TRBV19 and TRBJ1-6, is DGGITQSPKYLFRKEGQNVTLSCEQNLNHDAMYWYRQDPGQGLRLIYYSQIVNDFQKGDIAEGYSVSREKKESFPLTVTSAQKNPTAFYLCASSIGNRANSPLHFGNGTRLTVT.

The CDR3, as DNA: TGTGCCAGCAGCTCGCGGACGGGACTAGCGGGAGTGGATGAGCAGTTCTTC. Translation: CASSSRTGLAGVDEQFF. The chain links TRBV13 to TRBJ2-1, with 14 bases lining up with TRBD2. J lost 8 bases, V lost 4 bases, and 10 bases had no gene match. There are 17 residues in the CDR3. CDR1 PRHDT and CDR2 FYEKMQ come from the germline V gene (reference sequence). The full variable domain, completed using reference TRBV13 and TRBJ2-1, is AAGVIQSPRHLIKEKRETATLKCYPIPRHDTVYWYQQGPGQDPQFLISFYEKMQSDKGSIPDRFSAQQFSDYHSELNMSSLELGDSALYFCASSSRTGLAGVDEQFFGPGTRLTVL.

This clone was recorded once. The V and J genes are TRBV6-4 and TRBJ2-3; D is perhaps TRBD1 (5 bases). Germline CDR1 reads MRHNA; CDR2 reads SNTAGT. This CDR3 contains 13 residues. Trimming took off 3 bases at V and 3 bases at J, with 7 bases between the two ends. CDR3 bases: TGTGCCAGCAGTGAGGCAGGGACAGATACGCAGTATTTT. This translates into CASSEAGTDTQYF.

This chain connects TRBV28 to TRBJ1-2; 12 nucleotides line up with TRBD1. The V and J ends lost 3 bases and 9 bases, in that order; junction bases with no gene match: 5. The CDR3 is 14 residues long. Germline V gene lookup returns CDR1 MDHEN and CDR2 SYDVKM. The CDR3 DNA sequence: TGTGCCAGCAGTTTTCCTGGGACAGGGGGCAGCTACACCTTC. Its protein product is CASSFPGTGGSYTF.

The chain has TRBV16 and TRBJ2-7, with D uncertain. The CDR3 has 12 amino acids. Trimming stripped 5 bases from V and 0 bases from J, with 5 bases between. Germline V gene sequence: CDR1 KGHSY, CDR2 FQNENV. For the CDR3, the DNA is TGTGCCAGCAGCAGTAGCTCCTACGAGCAGTACTTC. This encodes CASSSSSYEQYF.

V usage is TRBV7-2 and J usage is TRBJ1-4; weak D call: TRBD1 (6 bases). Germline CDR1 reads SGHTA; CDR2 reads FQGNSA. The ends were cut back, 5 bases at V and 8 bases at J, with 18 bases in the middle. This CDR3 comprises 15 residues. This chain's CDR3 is CASSLMRQGREKLFF. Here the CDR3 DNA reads TGTGCCAGCAGCCTCATGCGGCAGGGGAGAGAAAAACTGTTTTTT.

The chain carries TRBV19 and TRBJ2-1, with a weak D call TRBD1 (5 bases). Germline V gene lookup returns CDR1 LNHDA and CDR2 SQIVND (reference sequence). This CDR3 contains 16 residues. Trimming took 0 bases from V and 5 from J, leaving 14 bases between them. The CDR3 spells CASSIDRVWSHNEQFF. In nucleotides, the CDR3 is TGTGCCAGTAGTATAGACAGGGTTTGGTCACACAATGAGCAGTTCTTC.

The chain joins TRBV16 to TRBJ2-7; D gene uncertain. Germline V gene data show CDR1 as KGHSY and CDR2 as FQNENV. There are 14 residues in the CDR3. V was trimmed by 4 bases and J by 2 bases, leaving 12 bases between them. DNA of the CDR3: TGTGCCAGCAGCCTCATCTTTGATACCTACGAGCAGTACTTC. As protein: CASSLIFDTYEQYF.

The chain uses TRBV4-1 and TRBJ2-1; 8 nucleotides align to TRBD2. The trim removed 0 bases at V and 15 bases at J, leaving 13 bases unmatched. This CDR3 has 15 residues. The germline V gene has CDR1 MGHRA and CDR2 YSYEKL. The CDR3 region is CASSQDGGAGARWFF. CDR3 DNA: TGCGCCAGCAGCCAAGACGGGGGGGCCGGAGCGAGATGGTTCTTC.

This CDR3 reads CASSIQTNYGYTF. In DNA, the CDR3 is TGTGCCAGTAGTATCCAGACTAACTATGGCTACACCTTC. This chain links TRBV19 with TRBJ1-2; D gene unclear. Per germline, CDR1 LNHDA and CDR2 SQIVND (reference sequence). The CDR3 sequence is 13 residues long. V was clipped by 3 bases and J by 0 bases, with 5 bases between them.

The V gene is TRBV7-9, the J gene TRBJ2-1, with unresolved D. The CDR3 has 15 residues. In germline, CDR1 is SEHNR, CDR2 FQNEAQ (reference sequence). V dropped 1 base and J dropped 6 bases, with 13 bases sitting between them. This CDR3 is CASSLVNPTFNEQFF. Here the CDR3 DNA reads TGTGCCAGCAGCTTAGTCAATCCTACGTTCAATGAGCAGTTCTTC.

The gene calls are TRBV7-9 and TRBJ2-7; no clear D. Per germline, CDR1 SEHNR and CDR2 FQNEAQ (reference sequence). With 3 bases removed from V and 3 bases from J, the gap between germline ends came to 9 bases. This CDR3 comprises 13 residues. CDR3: CASSFDTIYEQYF. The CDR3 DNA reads TGTGCCAGCAGCTTCGACACGATCTACGAGCAGTACTTC. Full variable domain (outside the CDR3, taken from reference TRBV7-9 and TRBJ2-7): DTGVSQNPRHKITKRGQNVTFRCDPISEHNRLYWYRQTLGQGPEFLTYFQNEAQLEKSRLLSDRFSAERPKGSFSTLEIQRTEQGDSAMYLCASSFDTIYEQYFGPGTRLTVT.

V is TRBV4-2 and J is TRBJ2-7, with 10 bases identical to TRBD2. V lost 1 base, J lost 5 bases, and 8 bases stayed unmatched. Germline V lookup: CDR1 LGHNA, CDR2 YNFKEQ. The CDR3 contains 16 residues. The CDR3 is CASSQGGAGGFHEQYF. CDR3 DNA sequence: TGTGCCAGCAGCCAAGGAGGAGCGGGAGGGTTTCACGAGCAGTACTTC.

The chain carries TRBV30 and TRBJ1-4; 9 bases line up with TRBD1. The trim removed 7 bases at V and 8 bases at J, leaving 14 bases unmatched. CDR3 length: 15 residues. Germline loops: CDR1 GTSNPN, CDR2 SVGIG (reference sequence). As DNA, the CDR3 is TGTGCCTATTACCTCTATGGGACAGGGAAGGAAAAACTGTTTTTT. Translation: CAYYLYGTGKEKLFF.

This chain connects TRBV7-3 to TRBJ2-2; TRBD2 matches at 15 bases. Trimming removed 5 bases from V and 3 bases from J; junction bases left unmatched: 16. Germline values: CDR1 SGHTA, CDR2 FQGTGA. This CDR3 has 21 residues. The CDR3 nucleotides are TGTGCCAGCAGCCAATACCCCTCCGGACTAGCGGGAGGGTCAGACACCGGGGAGCTGTTTTTT. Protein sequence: CASSQYPSGLAGGSDTGELFF.